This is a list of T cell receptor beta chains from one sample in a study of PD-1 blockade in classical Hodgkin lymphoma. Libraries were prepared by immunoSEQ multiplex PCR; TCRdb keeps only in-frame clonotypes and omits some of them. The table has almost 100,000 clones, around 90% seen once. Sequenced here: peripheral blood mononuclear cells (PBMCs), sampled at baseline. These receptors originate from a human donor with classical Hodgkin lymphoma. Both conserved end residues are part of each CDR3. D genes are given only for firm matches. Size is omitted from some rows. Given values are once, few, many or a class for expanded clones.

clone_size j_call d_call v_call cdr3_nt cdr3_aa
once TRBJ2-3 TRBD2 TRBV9 TGTGCCAGCAGCGTAGTAGGACTAGCGGGAGTTGGTGTAGATACGCAGTATTTT CASSVVGLAGVGVDTQYF
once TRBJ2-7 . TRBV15 TGTGCCACCAGCAGAGATCGTCGGGGTCTGAGCTCCTACGAGCAGTACTTC CATSRDRRGLSSYEQYF
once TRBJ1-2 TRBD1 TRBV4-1 TGCGCCAGCGGCCAAACCCAACAGGGGTTCGGCTATGGCTACACCTTC CASGQTQQGFGYGYTF
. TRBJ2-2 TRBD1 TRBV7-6 TGTGCCAGCAGACGGACAGGGGGCAGAGACACCGGGGAGCTGTTTTTT CASRRTGGRDTGELFF
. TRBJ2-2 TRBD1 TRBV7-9 TGTGCCAGCAGCTACCCGGGACAGGGCACCGGGGAGCTGTTTTTT CASSYPGQGTGELFF
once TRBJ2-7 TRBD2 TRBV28 TGTGCCAGCAGCACTAGCGGGGGAGGAGGACTAGCGGGAGCATTCCACGAGCAGTACTTC CASSTSGGGGLAGAFHEQYF
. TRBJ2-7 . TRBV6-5 TGTGCCAGCAGAGGCAGGGCCCTCTACGAGCAGTACTTC CASRGRALYEQYF
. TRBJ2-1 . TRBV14 TGTGCCAGCAGCCAAGCTTCGCGGCAGTTCTTC CASSQASRQFF
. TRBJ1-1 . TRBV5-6 TGTGCCAGCCTAGTAATTGGGAACACTGAAGCTTTCTTT CASLVIGNTEAFF
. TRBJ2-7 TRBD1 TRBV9 TGTGCCAGCAGCGACGGGACAGGGGGCTACGAGCAGTACTTC CASSDGTGGYEQYF
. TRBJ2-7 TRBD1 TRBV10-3 TGTGCCATAGGACAGGGGGCGGAGTACGAGCAGTACTTC CAIGQGAEYEQYF
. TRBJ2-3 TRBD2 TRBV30 TGTGCCTGGAGGGCTAGCGGGAGAGGGGCAGATACGCAGTATTTT CAWRASGRGADTQYF
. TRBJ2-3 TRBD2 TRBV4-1 TGCGCCAGCAGCCAAGTTCCCCTAGCGGACACAGATACGCAGTATTTT CASSQVPLADTDTQYF
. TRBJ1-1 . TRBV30 TGTGCCTGGAGCAGACGGTCAAGTGGGAACACTGAAGCTTTCTTT CAWSRRSSGNTEAFF
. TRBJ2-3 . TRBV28 TGTGCCAGCAGTTTATTGACAGATACGCAGTATTTT CASSLLTDTQYF
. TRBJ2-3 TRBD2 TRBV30 TGTGCCTGGAGTGCCGACGGACTAGCGGGAGGGGATACGCAGTATTTT CAWSADGLAGGDTQYF
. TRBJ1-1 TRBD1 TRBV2 TGTGCCAGCAGCCCCCCCAGGGGGCAGGGCACTGAAGCTTTCTTT CASSPPRGQGTEAFF
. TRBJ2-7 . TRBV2 TGTGCCAGCAATGTAGGACTCGGCTCCTACGAGCAGTACTTC CASNVGLGSYEQYF
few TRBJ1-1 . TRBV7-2 TGTGCCAGCAGCTTAGGGTCCAGACTGAACACTGAAGCTTTCTTT CASSLGSRLNTEAFF
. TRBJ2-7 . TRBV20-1 TGCAGTGCTCCACAGGTGTACGAGCAGTACTTC CSAPQVYEQYF
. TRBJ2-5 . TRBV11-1 TGTGCCAGCAGCTGGACTCTACAAGAGACCCAGTACTTC CASSWTLQETQYF
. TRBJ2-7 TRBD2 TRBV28 TGTGCCAGCAGCACTAGCGGGGGCCTCCGCTACGAGCAGTACTTC CASSTSGGLRYEQYF
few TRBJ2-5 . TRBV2 TGTGCCAGCACTATCCTTCAACAGACCCAGTACTTC CASTILQQTQYF
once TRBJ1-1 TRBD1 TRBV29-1 TGCAGCGCCTGGTTGGGAAACAGGGGGCCCGAAGCTTTCTTT CSAWLGNRGPEAFF
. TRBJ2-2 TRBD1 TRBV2 TGTGCCAGCAGTGAAATGGGACAGGGGGCCGGGGAGCTGTTTTTT CASSEMGQGAGELFF
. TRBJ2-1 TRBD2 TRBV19 TGTGCCAGTAGTCGACTAGCGGGGGACCTCTTCTCCTACAATGAGCAGTTCTTC CASSRLAGDLFSYNEQFF
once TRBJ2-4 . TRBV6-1 TGTGCCAGCATACTTGGACTAGCCAAAAACATTCAGTACTTC CASILGLAKNIQYF
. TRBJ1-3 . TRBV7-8 TGTGCCAGCAGCTTCCCCGAAATTCGGAACACCATATATTTT CASSFPEIRNTIYF
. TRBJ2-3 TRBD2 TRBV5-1 TGCGCCAGCAGGACTTTTTTAGCGGGAGGCCCACGGGCAGATACGCAGTATTTT CASRTFLAGGPRADTQYF
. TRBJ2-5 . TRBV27 TGTGCCAGCAGTTTGTCGCCGAGTGAGACCCAGTACTTC CASSLSPSETQYF
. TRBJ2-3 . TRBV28 TGTGCCAGCAGTTTACTGGGCCGACCGGGGGATACGCAGTATTTT CASSLLGRPGDTQYF
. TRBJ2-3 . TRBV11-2 TGTGCCAGCAGACTAAGGGGGGGAGATACGCAGTATTTT CASRLRGGDTQYF
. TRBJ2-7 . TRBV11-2 TGTGCCAGCAGCTTGCCCCGGAGGGGGGAACCCTACGAGCAGTACTTC CASSLPRRGEPYEQYF
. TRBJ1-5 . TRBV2 TGTGCCAGCCATGAACAGAGGAATCAGCCCCAGCATTTT CASHEQRNQPQHF
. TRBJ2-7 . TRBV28 TGTGCCAGCAGGATAGGCCCCTACGAGCAGTACTTC CASRIGPYEQYF
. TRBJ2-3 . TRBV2 TGTGCCAGTGAAGACCGGCAGGGTTGGACAGATACGCAGTATTTT CASEDRQGWTDTQYF
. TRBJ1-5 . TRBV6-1 TGTGCCAGTTCCGGGCTTCATAAACAGCCCCAGCATTTT CASSGLHKQPQHF
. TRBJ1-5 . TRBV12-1 TGTGCCAGCATCCCTCGTGAAGGGGTAAATCAGCCCCAGCATTTT CASIPREGVNQPQHF
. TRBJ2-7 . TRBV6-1 TGTGCCAGCAGTGTCGCGGGCCCCGGAACCTACGAGCAGTACTTC CASSVAGPGTYEQYF
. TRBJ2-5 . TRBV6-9 TGTGCCAGCAATCTCTGGGGGCCTAGGGAGACCCAGTACTTC CASNLWGPRETQYF
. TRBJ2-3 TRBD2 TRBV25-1 TGTGCCAGCAGTCGGGAGGAGAGCACAGATACGCAGTATTTT CASSREESTDTQYF
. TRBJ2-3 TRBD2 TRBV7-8 TGTGCCAGCAGCTTAGCCATTTTGGGACTAGCGGGGGGGGGCACAGATACGCAGTATTTT CASSLAILGLAGGGTDTQYF
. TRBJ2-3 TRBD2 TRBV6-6 TGTGCCAGCAGTTACGGGGGACTAGCGGACACAGATACGCAGTATTTT CASSYGGLADTDTQYF
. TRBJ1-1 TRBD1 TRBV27 TGTGCCAGCAGTGCGACCACAGGGGGGACTGAAGCTTTCTTT CASSATTGGTEAFF
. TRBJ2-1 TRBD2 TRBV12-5 TGTGCTAGTGGTTTGGGCGGGAGGCCCAATGAGCAGTTCTTC CASGLGGRPNEQFF
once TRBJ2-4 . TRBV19 TGTGCCAGTAGTATACAGGGGACTACCTCGGGAAACATTCAGTACTTC CASSIQGTTSGNIQYF
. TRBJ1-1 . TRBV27 TGTGCCAGCAGTTTATTAGGGGCGAACACTGAAGCTTTCTTT CASSLLGANTEAFF
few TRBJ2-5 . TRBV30 TGTGCCTGGAGTCGGAAAGGGTGGGGTAACAAAGAGACCCAGTACTTC CAWSRKGWGNKETQYF
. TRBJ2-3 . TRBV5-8 TGTGCCAGCAGCTTGGAGGGGGGGCGCGTTCTCCCAGATACGCAGTATTTT CASSLEGGRVLPDTQYF
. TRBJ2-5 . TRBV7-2 TGTGCCAGCAGCTTAGGTGATCGCCGAGAGACCCAGTACTTC CASSLGDRRETQYF
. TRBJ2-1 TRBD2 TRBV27 TGTGCCAGCAGTTTATCGTCGGCGGGGGGATTTGAGCAGTTCTTC CASSLSSAGGFEQFF
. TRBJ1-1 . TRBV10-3 TGTGCCATCAGTGAGTCCCGGGGGGGCGACTTTGAAGCTTTCTTT CAISESRGGDFEAFF
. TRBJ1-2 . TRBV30 TGTGCCTGGAGAAGGGGAGCCTTGGCTGGCTACACCTTC CAWRRGALAGYTF
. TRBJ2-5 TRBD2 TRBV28 TGTGCCGTTAGCGGGAATTCCGGGGGGTCAGAGACCCAGTACTTC CAVSGNSGGSETQYF
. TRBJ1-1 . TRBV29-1 TGCAGCGTTGAAGAAGCCGCGAACACTGAAGCTTTCTTT CSVEEAANTEAFF
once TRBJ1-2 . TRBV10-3 TGTGCCATCAGTGATCATATCCCACAAGGGGCGGGTTATGGCTACACCTTC CAISDHIPQGAGYGYTF
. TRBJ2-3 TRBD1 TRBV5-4 TGTGCCAGCAGCCGTCCCGGGACAGGTGGAATTAGCACAGATACGCAGTATTTT CASSRPGTGGISTDTQYF